These 30 T cell receptor beta chains originate from one sample sequenced in a study of blood T cells in healthy people across ages. For the second PCR, which ran for about 7 to 11 cycles, a sample-barcoded 5' primer and a J-beta primer mix were used. TCRdb re-derived calls from the 5' RACE reads in MiXCR, one entry per CDR3 protein. The table lists around 1,100,000 distinct CDR3 sequences, more than 30% of them singletons. Sequencing was carried out using blood. The receptors here all came from a man in his late teens or twenties in good health.

This chain connects TRBV2 to TRBJ1-5, with D possibly being TRBD1 (5 bases). The CDR3 spans 13 residues. Looked up from germline, CDR1 is SNHLY and CDR2 is FYNNEI. The ends were cut back, 8 bases at V and 2 bases at J, with 10 bases in the middle. CDR3 sequence (DNA): TGTGCCAGCGGACCAGGGCGCAATCAGCCCCAGCATTTT. Protein product: CASGPGRNQPQHF. Full variable domain (outside the CDR3, taken from reference TRBV2 and TRBJ1-5): EPEVTQTPSHQVTQMGQEVILRCVPISNHLYFYWYRQILGQKVEFLVSFYNNEISEKSEIFDDQFSVERPDGSNFTLKIRSTKLEDSAMYFCASGPGRNQPQHFGDGTRLSIL.

The V call is TRBV25-1, the J call TRBJ2-4; the D is unclear. Germline V lookup: CDR1 MGHDK, CDR2 SYGVNS. With 6 bases removed from V and 1 base from J, the gap between germline ends came to 16 bases. The length of the CDR3 is 16 residues. CDR3 coding DNA: TGTGCCAGCAGCCCTTCTGGGGATGGGGCCAAAAACATTCAGTACTTC. Protein product: CASSPSGDGAKNIQYF.

The chain carries TRBV29-1 and TRBJ1-1; D unclear. The V end was cut by 4 bases, the J end by 6 bases, with 18 bases between. CDR3 length: 14 amino acids. Germline CDR1 is SQVTM and CDR2 is ANQGSEA. The CDR3, as DNA: TGCAGCGTTGTTTACAGTTCCCGGGTGGCTGAAGCTTTCTTT. Translation: CSVVYSSRVAEAFF.

In DNA form, the CDR3 reads TGTGCCAGCACCGCGGGGACAACTAATGAAAAACTGTTTTTT. Protein product: CASTAGTTNEKLFF. The J gene is TRBJ1-4, the V gene TRBV6-6, with no clear D. The CDR3 totals 14 residues. Germline V gene data show CDR1 as MNHNY and CDR2 as SVGAGI (reference sequence). V was trimmed by 7 bases and J by 0 bases, leaving 9 bases between them.

The V gene is TRBV7-2, the J gene TRBJ1-1; D not certain. The CDR3 is made up of 15 amino acids. V lost 1 base, J lost 0 bases, and 9 bases lay in between. In germline, CDR1 is SGHTA, CDR2 FQGNSA. The CDR3 sequence: CASSLEMRLNTEAFF. In DNA, the CDR3 is TGTGCCAGCAGCTTAGAGATGCGGCTGAACACTGAAGCTTTCTTT.

The rearrangement joins TRBV30 to TRBJ1-1; perhaps TRBD1 as D (6 bases). The ends were cut back, 0 bases at V and 4 bases at J, with 9 bases in the middle. CDR1 and CDR2 (germline): GTSNPN, SVGIG (reference sequence). The CDR3 loop spans 13 amino acids. This CDR3 reads CAWSVGQFTEAFF. CDR3 nucleotide sequence: TGTGCCTGGAGTGTAGGACAGTTCACTGAAGCTTTCTTT.

V gene TRBV25-1 combines with J gene TRBJ2-3; possibly TRBD2 for D (7 bases). This CDR3 is built from 15 residues. V was shortened by 1 base and J by 4 bases, with 12 bases between the two germline ends. Germline lookup yields CDR1 MGHDK and CDR2 SYGVNS. CDR3 DNA: TGTGCCAGCAGTGAATTGGGGGGGGCTCCAGATACGCAGTATTTT. Protein sequence: CASSELGGAPDTQYF.

This rearrangement joins TRBV20-1 to TRBJ1-2, with D tentatively TRBD1 (6 bases). CDR1 DFQATT and CDR2 SNEGSKA come from the germline V gene (reference sequence). Trimming removed 0 bases at V and 4 bases at J, with 15 bases between. The CDR3 is 15 residues long. In DNA, the CDR3 is TGCAGTGCTAGAGAAACAGGGTCGCCTATCTATGGCTACACCTTC. Translation gives CSARETGSPIYGYTF.

Turning to this clonotype: Relative to the germline gene, one junction end is altered; a read error may explain this. The rearrangement links TRBV18 to TRBJ1-5; D is undetermined. The CDR3 totals 16 residues. The germline gives CDR1 KGHSH, CDR2 LQKENI. As DNA, the CDR3 is TGCGCCAGCTCACCCGAACCCGGGGTAGGAGGGCAGCCCCAGCATTTT. Its protein is CASSPEPGVGGQPQHF. Combining the CDR3 with reference TRBV18 and TRBJ1-5 gives the whole variable domain NAGVMQNPRHLVRRRGQEARLRCSPMKGHSHVYWYRQLPEEGLKFMVYLQKENIIDESGMPKERFSAEFPKEGPSILRIQQVVRGDSAAYFCASSPEPGVGGQPQHFGDGTRLSIL.

V and J are TRBV12-3 or TRBV12-4 and TRBJ2-7, with D unclear. Trimming removed 8 bases at V and 3 bases at J, with 14 bases between. CDR3 length equals 13 residues. Here the CDR3 reads CASPLGTHYEQYF. The CDR3 DNA follows: TGTGCCAGCCCCCTGGGCACCCACTACGAGCAGTACTTC.

The rearrangement joins TRBV27 to TRBJ1-1; no clear D. This CDR3 is 14 amino acids long. V lost 6 bases to trimming and J lost 1 base, with 12 bases between them. Germline CDR1 MNHEY, CDR2 SMNVEV (reference sequence). For the CDR3, the DNA is TGTGCCAGCAGCCCGGTGGATTCGAACACTGAAGCTTTCTTT. Its translation is CASSPVDSNTEAFF.

This clonotype was observed a handful of times. This chain links TRBV7-9 with TRBJ1-4; the D gene is possibly TRBD1 (6 bases). The germline V gene has CDR1 SEHNR and CDR2 FQNEAQ (reference sequence). This CDR3 spans 14 amino acids. The germline V and J ends were trimmed by 5 bases and 3 bases, with 10 bases remaining between them. The CDR3, as DNA: TGTGCCAGCAGCCAGAGGACAGCTAATGAAAAACTGTTTTTT. Its protein product is CASSQRTANEKLFF.

This clonotype was counted only a few times. The V and J genes are TRBV9 and TRBJ2-3, with a weak D call TRBD1 (5 bases). The length of the CDR3 is 16 residues. V was cut by 4 bases and J by 0 bases, with 15 bases left in between. Germline CDR1 reads SGDLS; CDR2 reads YYNGEE. In DNA, the CDR3 is TGTGCCAGCAGCAACCGACAGTCCTCTAGCACAGATACGCAGTATTTT. Translating it yields CASSNRQSSSTDTQYF.

This chain connects TRBV27 to TRBJ1-1, with a possible D match to TRBD1 (5 bases). The CDR3 runs 13 residues. Trimming removed 5 bases from V and 5 bases from J, with 12 bases in between. Germline V gene data show CDR1 as MNHEY and CDR2 as SMNVEV (reference sequence). The CDR3 nucleotides are TGTGCCAGCAGTCGCAGGGCGAGAACTGAAGCTTTCTTT. This gives the protein CASSRRARTEAFF.

A few counts support this clonotype. The V gene is TRBV28, the J gene TRBJ1-1; D unclear. Trimming removed 6 bases at V and 0 bases at J, with 17 bases between. Per the germline V gene, CDR1 is MDHEN and CDR2 is SYDVKM. The CDR3 runs 16 residues. The CDR3 DNA reads as TGTGCCAGCAGCCCCCGGGGTTTCAGGATGAACACTGAAGCTTTCTTT. It yields the protein CASSPRGFRMNTEAFF.

This clonotype was observed a few times. The V and J genes are TRBV27 and TRBJ2-1; D unclear. V was clipped by 3 bases and J by 6 bases, with 12 bases between them. The CDR3 runs 14 residues. Germline loops: CDR1 MNHEY, CDR2 SMNVEV (reference sequence). CDR3 region: CASSFPGEINEQFF. The CDR3 DNA reads as TGTGCCAGCAGTTTTCCGGGTGAGATCAATGAGCAGTTCTTC.

The chain carries TRBV6-1 and TRBJ2-5; D is undetermined. The J call is in doubt because the DNA end fits TRBJ2-7 better. This CDR3 is built from 14 residues. Germline CDR1 is MNHNS and CDR2 is SASEGT. CDR3 region: CASSEVPGSYEQYF. CDR3 sequence (DNA): TGTGCCAGCAGTGAAGTGCCTGGCTCCTACGAGCAGTACTTC.

The chain recombines TRBV5-1 with TRBJ2-2; a weak D match, TRBD1 (5 bases). The CDR3 runs 14 residues. CDR1 and CDR2 from the germline V gene are SGHRS and YFSETQ. Trimming took 8 bases from V and 4 from J, leaving 15 bases between them. The CDR3 DNA sequence: TGCGCCAGTAAACCAGGGTTTTCCACCGGGGAGCTGTTTTTT. This gives the protein CASKPGFSTGELFF.

This clonotype was found a few times. This chain uses TRBV7-3 with TRBJ1-4; no definite D call. The V end lost 2 bases, the J end lost 4 bases, and 20 bases lay between the germline ends. Looked up from germline, CDR1 is SGHTA and CDR2 is FQGTGA. The CDR3 consists of 18 residues. The CDR3 region has the DNA TGTGCCAGCAGCTTAGGGCGGGAGACGGGGAGATATAATGAAAAACTGTTTTTT. Its translation: CASSLGRETGRYNEKLFF.

This clonotype was observed a few times. The chain recombines TRBV20-1 with TRBJ2-5, with D perhaps matching TRBD1 or TRBD2 (7 bases each). Germline CDR1 reads DFQATT; CDR2 reads SNEGSKA (reference sequence). Trimming cost V 0 bases and J 2 bases, with 13 bases left between them. The CDR3 totals 15 residues. CDR3 coding DNA: TGCAGTGCTAGAGATTTCAGGGGGGGGCAAGAGACCCAGTACTTC. Its translation: CSARDFRGGQETQYF.

This clonotype was recorded a few times. This sequence joins TRBV4-2 and TRBJ2-5, with D hard to call. Germline V gene data show CDR1 as LGHNA and CDR2 as YNFKEQ. The CDR3 sequence is 13 residues long. Trimming removed 4 bases from V and 5 bases from J, with 11 bases in between. The CDR3 nucleotides are TGTGCCAGCAGCCGGGAACGGCGGGAGACCCAGTACTTC. Translation gives CASSRERRETQYF.

The chain combines TRBV3-1 with TRBJ1-1; D is possibly TRBD1 (5 bases). The CDR3 runs to 12 residues. Per the germline V gene, CDR1 is LGHDT and CDR2 is YNNKEL (reference sequence). V was cut by 4 bases and J by 10 bases, with 13 bases left in between. The CDR3 loop reads CASSPAGGGAFF. In nucleotides, the CDR3 is TGTGCCAGCAGCCCAGCTGGGGGGGGAGCTTTCTTT.

Here the CDR3 reads CSTRDSLYGYTF. DNA for the CDR3: TGCAGCACCCGGGACAGCCTCTATGGCTACACCTTC. The rearrangement uses TRBV29-1 and TRBJ1-2; TRBD1 matches at 7 bases. Trimming cost V 8 bases and J 4 bases; bases outside gene matches: 7. Germline assignment: CDR1 SQVTM and CDR2 ANQGSEA. The CDR3 has 12 residues. Based on the CDR3 plus reference TRBV29-1 and TRBJ1-2, the full variable domain is SAVISQKPSRDICQRGTSLTIQCQVDSQVTMMFWYRQQPGQSLTLIATANQGSEATYESGFVIDKFPISRPNLTFSTLTVSNMSPEDSSIYLCSTRDSLYGYTFGSGTRLTVV.

The sample holds a few counts of this clonotype. The J gene is TRBJ1-6, the V gene TRBV29-1; D not resolved. V lost 5 bases to trimming and J lost 0 bases, with 8 bases between them. Germline assignment: CDR1 SQVTM and CDR2 ANQGSEA. This CDR3 spans 14 amino acids. CDR3 region: CSVKFNSYNSPLHF. In DNA form, the CDR3 reads TGCAGCGTTAAGTTTAACTCCTATAATTCACCCCTCCACTTT.

The chain recombines TRBV4-2 with TRBJ2-3; 10 nucleotides match TRBD2. Germline V gene lookup returns CDR1 LGHNA and CDR2 YNFKEQ. Trimming at V came to 6 bases and at J to 3 bases, leaving 6 bases not matched to a gene. The CDR3 covers 15 residues. Here the CDR3 reads CASSLSGGETDTQYF. The CDR3 DNA reads TGTGCCAGCAGTCTCAGCGGGGGGGAGACAGATACGCAGTATTTT.

This clonotype turned up a few times. The chain has TRBV19 and TRBJ1-2; TRBD1 might be the D (5 bases). Germline lookup yields CDR1 LNHDA and CDR2 SQIVND (reference sequence). The CDR3 loop spans 12 amino acids. With 8 bases removed from V and 5 bases from J, the gap between germline ends came to 12 bases. The CDR3 loop reads CASETRAYGYTF. The CDR3 region has the DNA TGTGCCAGTGAAACCAGGGCATATGGCTACACCTTC.

This clonotype was observed a handful of times. The rearrangement links TRBV20-1 to TRBJ2-1; possibly TRBD1 or TRBD2 for D (5 bases each). Trimming removed 0 bases from V and 0 bases from J, with 12 bases in between. CDR3 length: 16 residues. Germline V lookup: CDR1 DFQATT, CDR2 SNEGSKA (reference sequence). The CDR3 DNA follows: TGCAGTGCTAGAGATCGGTGGGGGTACTCCTACAATGAGCAGTTCTTC. Translated, it gives CSARDRWGYSYNEQFF.

The chain couples TRBV20-1 to TRBJ2-3; D gene uncertain. Between the trimmed V and J ends, which lost 4 bases and 3 bases, there was a span of 14 bases. Germline CDR1 is DFQATT and CDR2 is SNEGSKA (reference sequence). This CDR3 contains 14 residues. The CDR3 sequence: CSAIVNWGTDTQYF. DNA of the CDR3: TGCAGTGCTATCGTAAATTGGGGAACAGATACGCAGTATTTT.

This clonotype has at least ten counts. The J gene is TRBJ2-5, the V gene TRBV12-3 or TRBV12-4; D possibly matches TRBD1 or TRBD2 (5 bases each). V was cut by 7 bases and J by 4 bases, with 13 bases left in between. This CDR3 has 13 residues. The CDR3 protein is CASTWTGTETQYF. The CDR3 region has the DNA TGTGCCAGCACCTGGACGGGGACAGAGACCCAGTACTTC.

This clonotype occurred once. The chain carries TRBV28 and TRBJ1-5; 7 bases are shared with TRBD1. The CDR3 is made up of 15 amino acids. The germline V gene encodes CDR1 MDHEN and CDR2 SYDVKM. V lost 6 bases to trimming and J lost 6 bases; unmatched junction nucleotides: 11. The CDR3 loop reads CASSRQTGWSQPQHF. The CDR3 DNA reads TGTGCCAGCAGCCGCCAGACAGGGTGGTCTCAGCCCCAGCATTTT. Full variable domain (rest looked up from reference TRBV28 and TRBJ1-5): DVKVTQSSRYLVKRTGEKVFLECVQDMDHENMFWYRQDPGLGLRLIYFSYDVKMKEKGDIPEGYSVSREKKERFSLILESASTNQTSMYLCASSRQTGWSQPQHFGDGTRLSIL.